The next 30 T cell receptor beta chains were all read from a single sample in a study of cytomegalovirus exposure and HLA in healthy donors. Researchers ran the PCR with 60 Vbeta and 13 Jbeta primers. Assay used: immunoSEQ multiplex PCR; TCRdb lists only in-frame clones, some missing. The sample carries about 140,000 clones, roughly two thirds recorded once. The sample taken for sequencing was PBMCs. The receptors originated from a woman aged 40-49 years in good health and CMV-seronegative.

V and J are TRBV18 and TRBJ2-1, with D possibly TRBD2 on 6 matching bases. Trimming cost V 4 bases and J 3 bases, with 13 bases left between them. Germline V gene sequence: CDR1 KGHSH, CDR2 LQKENI. The CDR3 is made up of 15 amino acids. The CDR3 reads CASSLGLANYNEQFF. The CDR3 DNA is TGTGCCAGCTCACTAGGGCTAGCGAACTACAATGAGCAGTTCTTC.

V and J are TRBV20-1 and TRBJ2-5; D is ambiguous. This CDR3 is built from 11 residues. Per germline, CDR1 DFQATT and CDR2 SNEGSKA (reference sequence). The CDR3 sequence is CSGEKTETQYF. Written as DNA, the CDR3 is TGCAGCGGAGAGAAGACAGAGACCCAGTACTTC.

The chain combines TRBV11-3 with TRBJ2-2, with D perhaps matching TRBD2 (6 bases). The V gene's germline CDR1 is SGHNT and CDR2 YENEEA. The germline V and J ends were trimmed by 4 bases and 5 bases, with 11 bases remaining between them. This CDR3 region has 14 residues. The CDR3 spells CASSSGLPTGELFF. The CDR3 nucleotides read TGTGCCAGCAGCTCCGGACTACCTACCGGGGAGCTGTTTTTT.

The count of this clone is one. V and J are TRBV5-1 and TRBJ2-1, with D possibly matching TRBD2 (7 bases). Germline V CDR1 and CDR2: SGHRS, YFSETQ. V lost 3 bases, J lost 5 bases, and 18 bases lay in between. There are 16 residues in the CDR3. The CDR3 region is CASSSVGGRINNEQFF. In DNA form, the CDR3 reads TGCGCCAGCAGCTCCGTGGGGGGGCGGATAAACAATGAGCAGTTCTTC.

This chain uses TRBV5-1 with TRBJ1-5; possible D gene TRBD1, 5 bases. This CDR3 region has 12 residues. V gave up 4 bases and J gave up 11 bases, with 13 bases separating them. The germline V gene encodes CDR1 SGHRS and CDR2 YFSETQ. The CDR3 DNA follows: TGCGCCAGCAGCCCCGCCGGGGGGGCCCAGCATTTT. Translated: CASSPAGGAQHF. Supplemented by reference TRBV5-1 and TRBJ1-5, the full variable domain reads KAGVTQTPRYLIKTRGQQVTLSCSPISGHRSVSWYQQTPGQGLQFLFEYFSETQRNKGNFPGRFSGRQFSNSRSEMNVSTLELGDSALYLCASSPAGGAQHFGDGTRLSIL.

This clone was detected a few times. The genes are TRBV18 and TRBJ2-5; 8 bases are a match to TRBD1. Germline CDR1 KGHSH, CDR2 LQKENI. There are 16 residues in the CDR3. Germline trimming cut 3 bases from V and 8 bases from J; bases unmatched to any gene: 14. Here the CDR3 reads CASSPTSGTGYSTQYF. In DNA form, the CDR3 reads TGTGCCAGCTCACCCACATCCGGGACAGGCTATAGTACCCAGTACTTC. Together with reference TRBV18 and TRBJ2-5, the CDR3 gives the full variable domain: NAGVMQNPRHLVRRRGQEARLRCSPMKGHSHVYWYRQLPEEGLKFMVYLQKENIIDESGMPKERFSAEFPKEGPSILRIQQVVRGDSAAYFCASSPTSGTGYSTQYFGPGTRLLVL.

This clone was detected a few times. The chain joins TRBV7-8 to TRBJ1-4; no definite D call. CDR1 is SGHVS, CDR2 FQNEAQ, per germline. Trimming took 4 bases from V and 6 from J, leaving 24 bases between them. This CDR3 contains 18 residues. This chain's CDR3 is CASSYLTLTEGLDEKLFF. The CDR3, as DNA: TGTGCCAGCAGCTACCTAACCCTGACTGAGGGTTTAGATGAAAAACTGTTTTTT.

J is TRBJ2-3 and V is TRBV7-3; 9 bases line up with TRBD1. After removal of 5 bases from V and 3 bases from J, the junction contained 6 bases not matched to a gene. Germline CDR1 SGHTA, CDR2 FQGTGA. The CDR3 totals 15 residues. The CDR3, as DNA: TGTGCCAGCAGCACTACAGGGGGCGCGACAGATACGCAGTATTTT. Its translation: CASSTTGGATDTQYF.

V and J are TRBV2 and TRBJ1-3; no clear D gene. CDR3 length: 15 amino acids. V lost 6 bases, J lost 0 bases, and 12 bases lay in between. The V gene's germline CDR1 is SNHLY and CDR2 FYNNEI. DNA of the CDR3: TGTGCCAGCAGCCCAGAACTAGGCTCTGGAAACACCATATATTTT. Its translation is CASSPELGSGNTIYF.

The V and J genes are TRBV6-6 and TRBJ1-2; 8 bases align to TRBD1. Trimming took 8 bases from V and 0 from J; bases not matched to a gene: 2. Germline CDR1 and CDR2: MNHNY and SVGAGI (reference sequence). The CDR3 consists of 13 residues. The CDR3 coding sequence is TGTGCCAGCCTGGGACAGGCTAACTATGGCTACACCTTC. It codes for CASLGQANYGYTF.

V and J are TRBV7-2 and TRBJ1-2, with D unresolved. CDR3 length equals 15 residues. V was shortened by 2 bases and J by 4 bases, with 14 bases between the two germline ends. The germline CDR1 and CDR2 sequences are SGHTA and FQGNSA. The CDR3 sequence: CASSLNLQVAYGYTF. In DNA, the CDR3 is TGTGCCAGCAGCTTAAACCTCCAGGTCGCCTATGGCTACACCTTC.

This clone has more than one count but fewer than ten. This chain connects TRBV5-1 to TRBJ1-4, with 12 bases aligning to TRBD1. V shed 4 bases and J 8 bases; nucleotides not matched to a gene: 6. Germline V lookup: CDR1 SGHRS, CDR2 YFSETQ. This CDR3 region has 15 residues. CDR3 sequence reads: CASSVTGTGGEKLFF. In nucleotides, the CDR3 is TGCGCCAGCAGCGTAACCGGGACAGGGGGCGAAAAACTGTTTTTT.

The chain has TRBV7-9 and TRBJ1-1; D gene uncertain. CDR1 is SEHNR, CDR2 FQNEAQ, per germline (reference sequence). The CDR3 runs 17 residues. V lost 1 base to trimming and J lost 1 base, with 16 bases between them. The CDR3 DNA follows: TGTGCCAGCAGCTTAGTAGCCAGTCATCGGAAGAACACTGAAGCTTTCTTT. Amino acid sequence: CASSLVASHRKNTEAFF.

The genes are TRBV5-1 and TRBJ2-3; the D gene is possibly TRBD2 (6 bases). Germline V gene lookup returns CDR1 SGHRS and CDR2 YFSETQ. This CDR3 is 15 amino acids long. V gave up 1 base and J gave up 3 bases, with 12 bases separating them. The CDR3 sequence is CASSLLGGLTDTQYF. For the CDR3, the DNA is TGCGCCAGCAGCTTGCTGGGGGGACTTACAGATACGCAGTATTTT.

This CDR3 is CASSTLQGGYGYTF. The CDR3 region has the DNA TGCGCCAGCAGTACGCTCCAGGGCGGCTATGGCTACACCTTC. The chain couples TRBV5-1 to TRBJ1-2; TRBD1 is a possible D gene (5 bases). Germline CDR1 SGHRS, CDR2 YFSETQ. The CDR3 contains 14 residues. Deletions cut 5 bases from V and 4 bases from J, with 15 bases between.

Only one count was recorded for this clone. One junction end does not reproduce the germline sequence, and a read error may be involved. This rearrangement joins TRBV7-9 to TRBJ1-1; tentatively, D is TRBD1 (6 bases). Germline V lookup: CDR1 SEHNR, CDR2 FQNEAQ (reference sequence). CDR3 size: 15 residues. The CDR3 nucleotides are TGTTCCAGCAGCTTAGCTCTACAGGGCTCGTCTGAAGCTTTCTTT. Translating it yields CSSSLALQGSSEAFF.

This clone was recorded once. V is TRBV21-1 and J is TRBJ2-5; the listed D gene, TRBD2, was not tested against the DNA. TRBV21-1 represents a pseudogene. CDR3 length: 16 amino acids. The CDR3 coding sequence is TGTGCCAGCAACACAGGACTAGCTAACAACCAAGAGACCCAGTACTTC. Translation: CASNTGLANNQETQYF.

This clone was seen once. The rearrangement uses TRBV11-2 and TRBJ2-5; 11 positions match TRBD2. The CDR3 spans 16 residues. J gave up 5 bases and V 4 bases, and 9 bases lay outside the gene matches. Germline V gene lookup returns CDR1 SGHAT and CDR2 FQNNGV. CDR3 sequence reads: CASSSVTSGGPETQYF. The CDR3 region has the DNA TGTGCCAGCAGCTCAGTAACTAGCGGGGGTCCGGAGACCCAGTACTTC.

CDR3 amino acids: CASSPQENSPLHF. The CDR3 coding sequence is TGTGCCAGCAGCCCTCAGGAAAATTCACCCCTCCACTTT. The chain uses TRBV9 and TRBJ1-6; D unclear. Germline V gene sequence: CDR1 SGDLS, CDR2 YYNGEE. The CDR3 consists of 13 residues. V shed 4 bases and J shed 7 bases, with 9 bases lying between them.

The V call is TRBV4-1, the J call TRBJ2-7, with TRBD2 matching over 7 bases. The CDR3 sequence is 17 residues long. After removal of 2 bases from V and 3 bases from J, the junction contained 13 bases not matched to a gene. From germline, CDR1 is MGHRA and CDR2 YSYEKL. In DNA, the CDR3 is TGCGCCAGCAGCCAACACCCCGAAGGGGCGGGGGTCTACGAGCAGTACTTC. This codes for CASSQHPEGAGVYEQYF.

V is TRBV5-8 and J is TRBJ2-1; TRBD1 aligns across 7 bases. Looked up from germline, CDR1 is SGHTS and CDR2 is YDEGEE. The CDR3 spans 15 residues. Unmatched junction bases numbered 9, after V lost 4 bases and J lost 5 bases. The CDR3: CASSMERQGDNEQFF. CDR3 nucleotide sequence: TGTGCCAGCAGCATGGAAAGACAGGGAGACAATGAGCAGTTCTTC.

The chain uses TRBV5-6 and TRBJ1-2; possibly TRBD1 for D (5 bases). With 0 bases removed from V and 1 base from J, the gap between germline ends came to 10 bases. CDR3 length: 15 amino acids. The germline gives CDR1 SGHDT, CDR2 YYEEEE. CDR3 sequence: CASSLDRSFNYGYTF. CDR3 bases: TGTGCCAGCAGCTTGGACAGGTCCTTTAACTATGGCTACACCTTC.

The genes are TRBV2 and TRBJ2-3, with TRBD2 identical over 9 bases. V was pared by 9 bases and J by 4 bases, with 5 bases of the junction left unmatched. There are 13 residues in the CDR3. Germline CDR1 and CDR2: SNHLY and FYNNEI. This chain's CDR3 is CASRGGGADTQYF. For the CDR3, the DNA is TGTGCCAGTAGAGGCGGGGGGGCAGATACGCAGTATTTT.

The V gene is TRBV6-5, the J gene TRBJ1-2; D not certain. In germline, CDR1 is MNHEY, CDR2 SVGAGI. Between the trimmed V and J ends, which lost 0 bases and 5 bases, there was a span of 7 bases. CDR3 length: 13 amino acids. The CDR3 spells CASSYSAGYGYTF. The CDR3 nucleotides are TGTGCCAGCAGTTACTCAGCGGGGTATGGCTACACCTTC.

CDR3 bases: TGTGCCAGCAGCTTATTCGAAGGACAGGGGTATGAGCAGTTCTTC. This codes for CASSLFEGQGYEQFF. This chain uses TRBV7-3 with TRBJ2-1; 9 positions agree with TRBD1. Trimming at V came to 2 bases and at J to 8 bases, leaving 7 bases not matched to a gene. Germline assignment: CDR1 SGHTA and CDR2 FQGTGA. This CDR3 region has 15 residues. Supplemented by reference TRBV7-3 and TRBJ2-1, the full variable domain reads GAGVSQTPSNKVTEKGKYVELRCDPISGHTALYWYRQSLGQGPEFLIYFQGTGAADDSGLPNDRFFAVRPEGSVSTLKIQRTERGDSAVYLCASSLFEGQGYEQFFGPGTRLTVL.

V is TRBV14 and J is TRBJ1-2; D not resolved. The CDR3 length is 14 residues. V was cut by 1 base and J by 3 bases, with 9 bases left in between. In germline, CDR1 is SGHDN, CDR2 FVKESK. The CDR3 reads CASSQGARHYGYTF. CDR3 sequence (DNA): TGTGCCAGCAGCCAAGGAGCGCGGCACTATGGCTACACCTTC.

The chain employs TRBV28 and TRBJ1-4, with D uncertain. Per germline, CDR1 MDHEN and CDR2 SYDVKM. Trimming took off 6 bases at V and 3 bases at J, with 11 bases between the two ends. The CDR3 runs to 14 residues. The CDR3 spells CASRKVGANEKLFF. In DNA form, the CDR3 reads TGTGCCAGCAGAAAGGTCGGGGCTAATGAAAAACTGTTTTTT.

CDR3 bases: TGTGCCAGCAGTATACAGGGTAATGGCTACACCTTC. The encoded protein is CASSIQGNGYTF. The gene calls are TRBV2 and TRBJ1-2; a possible D gene is TRBD1 (6 bases). V was shortened by 5 bases and J by 6 bases, with 10 bases between the two germline ends. The CDR3 contains 12 residues. CDR1 and CDR2 from the germline V gene are SNHLY and FYNNEI.

The chain links TRBV2 to TRBJ2-7; 8 positions match TRBD2. The V gene's germline CDR1 is SNHLY and CDR2 FYNNEI. The CDR3 is 13 amino acids. V shed 4 bases, J shed 6 bases, and the junction held 5 bases outside the gene matches. CDR3 region: CASSAGLAGEQYF. In DNA form, the CDR3 reads TGTGCCAGCAGTGCGGGGCTAGCGGGCGAGCAGTACTTC.

This clone was counted only a few times. The chain uses TRBV6-6 and TRBJ1-6, with D tentatively TRBD1 (5 bases). The germline CDR1 and CDR2 sequences are MNHNY and SVGAGI (reference sequence). Deletions cut 2 bases from V and 3 bases from J, with 8 bases between. The CDR3 spans 15 residues. CDR3 DNA sequence: TGTGCCAGCAGTTACCGCCAGGGCTATAATTCACCCCTCCACTTT. It specifies CASSYRQGYNSPLHF.